Sequencing of this T cell receptor beta chain was carried out in a study of blood T cell repertoires in COVID-19. Study context: COVID-19 samples, acute and convalescent, were from the United States, Italy and Spain. PBMCs, B-cell-depleted T cells, or T cells were the source of the cDNA or gDNA that made up the material.

This CDR3 has 17 amino acids. Germline lookup yields CDR1 SGHAT and CDR2 FQNNGV. The V and J ends lost 1 base and 4 bases, in that order; junction bases with no gene match: 10. In the original processing: Quantification of nucleated cells was approximated via reference gene primer amplification. The protocol was immunoSEQ multiplex PCR, while the TCRdb copy is restricted to in-frame clones and leaves out a portion. D and trimming come from the DNA, and the V and J calls and clone size come from that table. The sample contains around 250,000 clones, about four fifths of which appear only once. The V gene is TRBV11-2, the J gene TRBJ1-2, with TRBD1 matching 9 bases. This clonotype originated in a woman in her late teens or twenties with acute or convalescent COVID-19. The sample comprised peripheral blood. CDR3 in amino acids: CASSLGQGVYYVYGYTF. CDR3 DNA sequence: TGTGCCAGCAGCTTAGGACAGGGGGTATATTACGTCTATGGCTACACCTTC.